Following are 12 T cell receptor beta chains from one sample sequenced in a study of T-cell memory formation after mild COVID-19. Each CDR3 protein is one row after TCRdb ran MiXCR on the 5' RACE reads. The sample holds 400,000 to 500,000 distinct CDR3 sequences, more than 15% seen once. The sample consisted of PBMCs or a T cell subset sorted from them (not recorded which). These receptors all come from a man between 18 and 35 years old who had mild COVID-19 (a few samples of this study predate the infection). Cell type and time point are not known.

This clonotype was counted at least ten times. The rearrangement links TRBV6-2 or TRBV6-3 to TRBJ1-2; tentatively, D is TRBD1 (6 bases). The germline gives CDR1 MNHEY, CDR2 SVGEGT. Between the trimmed V and J ends, which lost 2 bases and 6 bases, there was a span of 13 bases. The CDR3 has 14 amino acids. As DNA, the CDR3 is TGTGCCAGCAGTTACCTGCGGACAGCGAATGGCTACACCTTC. It is translated as CASSYLRTANGYTF.

This clonotype was counted between two and nine times. The V and J genes are TRBV20-1 and TRBJ1-2; the D gene is possibly TRBD1 (5 bases). V dropped 5 bases and J dropped 6 bases, with 13 bases sitting between them. This CDR3 region has 12 residues. Germline CDR1 DFQATT, CDR2 SNEGSKA (reference sequence). The CDR3 nucleotides read TGCAGTGCTCAGACCCGACAGCATGGCTACACCTTC. As protein: CSAQTRQHGYTF.

V is TRBV7-9 and J is TRBJ1-5; D is possibly TRBD1 (6 bases). V lost 2 bases and J lost 2, with 10 bases in between. The CDR3 contains 15 residues. Germline loops: CDR1 SEHNR, CDR2 FQNEAQ (reference sequence). CDR3 loop: CASSLSAGGNQPQHF. DNA for the CDR3: TGTGCCAGCAGCTTATCGGCAGGGGGCAATCAGCCCCAGCATTTT.

Only a few counts were recorded for this clonotype. V usage is TRBV25-1 and J usage is TRBJ1-6, with no clear D. The CDR3 is 13 residues long. Germline V gene lookup returns CDR1 MGHDK and CDR2 SYGVNS. Trimming left V 4 bases short and J 8 bases short, with 9 bases between. This CDR3 is CASSADGDSPLHF. As DNA, the CDR3 is TGTGCCAGCAGTGCGGACGGCGATTCACCCCTCCACTTT. Drawing the rest from reference TRBV25-1 and TRBJ1-6, the complete variable domain is EADIYQTPRYLVIGTGKKITLECSQTMGHDKMYWYQQDPGMELHLIHYSYGVNSTEKGDLSSESTVSRIRTEHFPLTLESARPSHTSQYLCASSADGDSPLHFGNGTRLTVT.

This clonotype was seen only a few times. J is TRBJ1-2 and V is TRBV20-1; TRBD1 agrees at 8 bases. Germline CDR1 DFQATT, CDR2 SNEGSKA (reference sequence). The junction had 7 bases not matched to a gene; V was cut back by 1 base and J by 6 bases. The CDR3 sequence is 14 residues long. CDR3 amino acids: CSARAEDRDDGYTF. The DNA of the CDR3 is TGCAGTGCTAGAGCCGAGGACAGGGACGATGGCTACACCTTC.

The gene calls are TRBV6-6 and TRBJ1-4; 7 nucleotides line up with TRBD1. Germline CDR1 and CDR2: MNHNY and SVGAGI (reference sequence). With 6 bases clipped from V and 5 bases from J, the junction kept 3 bases outside the gene matches. The CDR3 contains 13 residues. This CDR3 reads CASRTGPNEKLFF. CDR3 DNA: TGTGCCAGCAGGACAGGGCCGAATGAAAAACTGTTTTTT.

V usage is TRBV7-9 and J usage is TRBJ1-2, with D unclear. This CDR3 has 14 residues. The germline V gene encodes CDR1 SEHNR and CDR2 FQNEAQ (reference sequence). V was cut by 0 bases and J by 2 bases, with 7 bases left in between. This CDR3 is CASSLAGQNYGYTF. The CDR3 bases are TGTGCCAGCAGCTTAGCCGGGCAGAACTATGGCTACACCTTC.

V gene TRBV12-3 or TRBV12-4 combines with J gene TRBJ2-3, with 7 nucleotides matching TRBD2. The CDR3 runs to 13 residues. After removal of 6 bases from V and 6 bases from J, the junction contained 6 bases not matched to a gene. This chain's CDR3 is CASSTVGGDTQYF. The DNA for the CDR3 is TGTGCCAGCAGCACTGTGGGGGGGGATACGCAGTATTTT.

V is TRBV3-1 and J is TRBJ1-2; 7 bases fit TRBD1. This CDR3 is 15 amino acids long. Trimming cost V 0 bases and J 6 bases; bases outside gene matches: 7. Germline CDR1 LGHDT, CDR2 YNNKEL (reference sequence). The CDR3 reads CASSQDRRGGDGYTF. The CDR3 DNA sequence: TGTGCCAGCAGCCAAGATCGGAGAGGGGGCGATGGCTACACCTTC.

This chain connects TRBV6-1 to TRBJ1-1; tentatively, D is TRBD1 (5 bases). V was cut by 1 base and J by 5 bases, with 23 bases left in between. Germline CDR1 reads MNHNS; CDR2 reads SASEGT. CDR3 length: 18 residues. The CDR3 sequence: CASSEGLRYTRGLTEAFF. The CDR3 bases are TGTGCCAGCAGTGAAGGCCTTCGATATACACGGGGCCTGACTGAAGCTTTCTTT.

The V call is TRBV9, the J call TRBJ2-6, with no clear D. Per germline, CDR1 SGDLS and CDR2 YYNGEE. V lost 3 bases and J lost 0, with 7 bases in between. There are 15 residues in the CDR3. Written as DNA, the CDR3 is TGTGCCAGCAGCGCCGAAGACTCTGGGGCCAACGTCCTGACTTTC. This gives the protein CASSAEDSGANVLTF.

The CDR3 nucleotides read TGTGCCAGCAGGAAAAGAACGGGACTAGCGGGGGACGCGAACACCGGGGAGCTGTTTTTT. Encoded protein: CASRKRTGLAGDANTGELFF. The rearrangement joins TRBV12-3 or TRBV12-4 to TRBJ2-2; 14 bases line up with TRBD2. CDR3 length: 20 amino acids. Trimming took 6 bases from V and 0 from J; bases not matched to a gene: 12.